A single TCR beta chain is shown here with its context. The data were produced by immunoSEQ multiplex PCR, yet TCRdb's version contains in-frame clones alone and is incomplete. Among over 2 million clones listed, over 85% were seen once. The germline CDR1 and CDR2 sequences are ENHRY and SYGVKD. This CDR3 contains 13 residues. The V gene lost 4 bases and the J gene lost 1 base, with 8 bases spanning the gap. The data were taken from a study of shared clonotypes between healthy human individuals. V and J are TRBV10-3 and TRBJ2-7; TRBD2 might be the D (6 bases). The TCR sequence derives from a man aged 18 to 29 in good health. Sequences were obtained from naive CD4+ T cells sorted from blood. Indicated subset: CD45RA+ positively selected. DNA for the CDR3: TGTGCCATCAGTGGGGGGGAGTCCTACGAGCAGTACTTC. Its protein is CAISGGESYEQYF.